The rows below give T cell receptor beta chains drawn from one sample of a study of shared T cell receptors in the human thymus. Some clones are missing from TCRdb's copy, which holds only in-frame ones; the method was immunoSEQ multiplex PCR. The sample lists hundreds of thousands of clones; around three quarters were seen once. The same sample was also used in a study of human thymus T cells.

Specimen: thymocytes. The receptor set was obtained from a boy in the first two years of life with a congenital heart defect. Each CDR3 is given with its conserved first and last residue. Fields, in order: D gene, clone size, J gene, V gene, CDR3 DNA, CDR3 protein. The D gene is left open where the match is weak. Clone size, where shown, is once, few, many, or a class for clones that have expanded.

>TRBD2|once|TRBJ2-1|TRBV11-3
TGTGCCAGCAGCTCTAAAGCGGGAGAATTCTTCTTC
CASSSKAGEFFF
>TRBD2|-|TRBJ2-7|TRBV4-1
TGCGCCAGCAGCCAAGTCCTAAGCGGGAGGCGCGACGAGCAGTACTTC
CASSQVLSGRRDEQYF
>-|-|TRBJ2-1|TRBV4-2
TGTGCCAGCAGCCAAGATCTGCGTGGGAGCGGGTCCTACAATGAGCAGTTCTTC
CASSQDLRGSGSYNEQFF
>-|-|TRBJ2-5|TRBV4-2
TGTGCCAGCAGCCAAGCGGCGGATTGGTACCAAGAGACCCAGTACTTC
CASSQAADWYQETQYF
>TRBD2|-|TRBJ2-7|TRBV11-2
TGTGCCAGCAACGCGGGGACTATATGGTCCGAGCAGTACTTC
CASNAGTIWSEQYF
>-|-|TRBJ2-7|TRBV7-9
TGTGCCAGCAGCTTAATTGGGGCAACCCCCGATCCCTCCTACGAGCAGTACTTC
CASSLIGATPDPSYEQYF
>TRBD1|-|TRBJ1-1|TRBV5-6
TGTGCCAGCAGCTTAGTGGGACAGCCGGCTTTAAACACTGAAGCTTTCTTT
CASSLVGQPALNTEAFF
>TRBD1|-|TRBJ1-4|TRBV29-1
TGCAGCGTTGAAACCCTTACAGGGGGCGAAAAAGAAAAACTGTTTTTT
CSVETLTGGEKEKLFF
>-|few|TRBJ2-7|TRBV7-3
TGTGCCAGCAGCCTACGTGGGGGAGGCCCCGAGCAGTACTTC
CASSLRGGGPEQYF
>-|-|TRBJ1-2|TRBV15
TGTGCCACCAGAGCCGGACAGAACCCTAGCTATGGCTACACCTTC
CATRAGQNPSYGYTF
>-|-|TRBJ2-3|TRBV6-5
TGTGCCAGCACCCCACCTCTCGGGATGCCAGATACGCAGTATTTT
CASTPPLGMPDTQYF
>-|-|TRBJ2-4|TRBV18
TGTGCCAGCTCACCAACAGGGCGCTTAGCCAAAAACATTCAGTACTTC
CASSPTGRLAKNIQYF
>-|-|TRBJ2-3|TRBV9
TGTGCCAGCAGCCCGGCCCCGGCGGAGGGAAGCCCAGATACGCAGTATTTT
CASSPAPAEGSPDTQYF